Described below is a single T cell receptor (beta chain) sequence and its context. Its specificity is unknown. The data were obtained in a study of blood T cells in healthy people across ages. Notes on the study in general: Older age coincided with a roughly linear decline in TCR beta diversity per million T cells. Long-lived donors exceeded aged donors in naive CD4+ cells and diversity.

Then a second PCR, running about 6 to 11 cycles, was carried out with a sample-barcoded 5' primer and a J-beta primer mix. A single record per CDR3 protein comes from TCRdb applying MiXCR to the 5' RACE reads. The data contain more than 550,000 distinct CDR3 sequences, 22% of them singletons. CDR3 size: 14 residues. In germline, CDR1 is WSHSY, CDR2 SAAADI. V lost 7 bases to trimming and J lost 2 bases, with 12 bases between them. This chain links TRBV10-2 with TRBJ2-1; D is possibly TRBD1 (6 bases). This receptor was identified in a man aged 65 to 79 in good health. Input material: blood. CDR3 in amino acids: CASKGQITYNEQFF. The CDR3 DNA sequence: TGCGCCAGCAAAGGACAGATAACCTACAATGAGCAGTTCTTC.